This TCR beta chain was sequenced in a study of blood T cell repertoires in COVID-19. Study-level background: From T cells, B-cell-depleted T cells, or PBMCs came the material, which was cDNA or gDNA.

The germline CDR1 and CDR2 sequences are GTSNPN and SVGIG (reference sequence). The CDR3 extends over 15 amino acids. The germline V and J ends were trimmed by 0 bases and 5 bases, with 15 bases remaining between them. Clinical history as reported by participants underpinned cohort assignment. Sequenced by immunoSEQ multiplex PCR; TCRdb stores in-frame clones only, minus some. This table holds about 380,000 clones, more than 75% found once. The material sequenced was PBMCs or T cells enriched from blood (not recorded which). The rearrangement joins TRBV30 to TRBJ2-3, with TRBD2 as a possible D gene (6 bases). The TCR sequence derives from a woman aged 18-35 years who had recovered from COVID-19. The CDR3 reads CAWSVYGGGIDTQYF. Written as DNA, the CDR3 is TGTGCCTGGAGTGTATACGGGGGAGGAATAGATACGCAGTATTTT.